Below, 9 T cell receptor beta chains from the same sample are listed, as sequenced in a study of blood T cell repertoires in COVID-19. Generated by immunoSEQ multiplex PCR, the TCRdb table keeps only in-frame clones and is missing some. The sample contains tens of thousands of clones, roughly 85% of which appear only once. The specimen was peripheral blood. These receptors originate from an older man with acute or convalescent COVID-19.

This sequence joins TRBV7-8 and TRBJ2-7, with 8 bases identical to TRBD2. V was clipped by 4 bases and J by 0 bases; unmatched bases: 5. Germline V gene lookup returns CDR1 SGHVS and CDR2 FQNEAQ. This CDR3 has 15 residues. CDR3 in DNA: TGTGCCAGCAGCTCCAGCGGGGGTAGCTCCTACGAGCAGTACTTC. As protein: CASSSSGGSSYEQYF.

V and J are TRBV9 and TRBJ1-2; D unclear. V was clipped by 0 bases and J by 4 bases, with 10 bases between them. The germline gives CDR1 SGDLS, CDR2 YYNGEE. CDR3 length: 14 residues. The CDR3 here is CASSVDRGFYGYTF. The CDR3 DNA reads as TGTGCCAGCAGCGTAGATAGAGGGTTCTATGGCTACACCTTC.

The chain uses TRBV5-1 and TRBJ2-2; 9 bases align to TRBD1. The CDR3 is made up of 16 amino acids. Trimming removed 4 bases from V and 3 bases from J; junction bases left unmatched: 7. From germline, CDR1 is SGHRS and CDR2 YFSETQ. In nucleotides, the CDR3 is TGCGCCAGCAGCCGGGCGGACAGGGGTTACACCGGGGAGCTGTTTTTT. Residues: CASSRADRGYTGELFF. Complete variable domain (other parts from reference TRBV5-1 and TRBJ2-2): KAGVTQTPRYLIKTRGQQVTLSCSPISGHRSVSWYQQTPGQGLQFLFEYFSETQRNKGNFPGRFSGRQFSNSRSEMNVSTLELGDSALYLCASSRADRGYTGELFFGEGSRLTVL.

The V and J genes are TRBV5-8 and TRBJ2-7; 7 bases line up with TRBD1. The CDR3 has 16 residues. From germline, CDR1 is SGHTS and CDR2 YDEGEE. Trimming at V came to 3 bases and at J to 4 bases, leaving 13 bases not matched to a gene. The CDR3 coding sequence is TGTGCCAGCAGCTCCGGCTGGGGGACAGACCCTTACGAGCAGTACTTC. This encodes CASSSGWGTDPYEQYF. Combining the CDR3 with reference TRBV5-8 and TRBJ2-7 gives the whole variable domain EAGVTQSPTHLIKTRGQQATLRCSPISGHTSVYWYQQALGLGLQFLLWYDEGEERNRGNFPPRFSGRQFPNYSSELNVNALELEDSALYLCASSSGWGTDPYEQYFGPGTRLTVT.

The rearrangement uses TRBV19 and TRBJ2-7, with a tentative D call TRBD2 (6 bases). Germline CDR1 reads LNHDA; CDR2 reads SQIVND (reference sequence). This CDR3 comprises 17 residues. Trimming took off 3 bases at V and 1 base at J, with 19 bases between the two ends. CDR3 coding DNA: TGTGCCAGTAGTATGGGATTAGCGGTCGGACATTCCTACGAGCAGTACTTC. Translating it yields CASSMGLAVGHSYEQYF. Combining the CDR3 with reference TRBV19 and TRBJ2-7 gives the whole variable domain DGGITQSPKYLFRKEGQNVTLSCEQNLNHDAMYWYRQDPGQGLRLIYYSQIVNDFQKGDIAEGYSVSREKKESFPLTVTSAQKNPTAFYLCASSMGLAVGHSYEQYFGPGTRLTVT.

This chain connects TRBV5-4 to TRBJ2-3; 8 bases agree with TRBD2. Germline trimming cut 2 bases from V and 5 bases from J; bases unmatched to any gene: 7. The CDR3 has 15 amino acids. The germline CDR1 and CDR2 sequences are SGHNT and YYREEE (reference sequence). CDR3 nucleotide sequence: TGTGCCAGCAGCTTTCCGGGAGGGCCGATAGATACGCAGTATTTT. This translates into CASSFPGGPIDTQYF.

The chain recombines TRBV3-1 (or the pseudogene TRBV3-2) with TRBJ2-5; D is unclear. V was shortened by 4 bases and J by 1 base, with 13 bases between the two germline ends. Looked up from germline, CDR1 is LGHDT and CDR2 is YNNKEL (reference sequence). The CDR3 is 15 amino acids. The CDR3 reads CASSRDPQSQETQYF. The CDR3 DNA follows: TGTGCCAGCAGCCGCGACCCACAGAGCCAAGAGACCCAGTACTTC.

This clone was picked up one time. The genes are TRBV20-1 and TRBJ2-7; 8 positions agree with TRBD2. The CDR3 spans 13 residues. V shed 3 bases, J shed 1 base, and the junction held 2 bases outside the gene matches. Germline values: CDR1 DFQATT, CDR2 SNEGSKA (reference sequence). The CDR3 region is CSASTSGSYEQYF. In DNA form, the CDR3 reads TGCAGTGCTAGTACTAGCGGTTCCTACGAGCAGTACTTC.

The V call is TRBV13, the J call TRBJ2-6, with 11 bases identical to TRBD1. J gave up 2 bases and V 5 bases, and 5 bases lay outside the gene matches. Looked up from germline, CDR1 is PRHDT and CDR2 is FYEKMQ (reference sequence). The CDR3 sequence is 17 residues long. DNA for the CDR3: TGTGCCAGCAGCCCCCGGGACAGGGGGGCTGGGGCCAACGTCCTGACTTTC. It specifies CASSPRDRGAGANVLTF.